The entry that follows covers one TCR beta chain sequence. Measured with immunoSEQ multiplex PCR; TCRdb has only the in-frame clones, and not every one. Counted here are some 1.5 million clones, approximately 96% occurring once; the ten biggest clones make up approximately 1.1%. The sample comes from a study of shared clonotypes between healthy human individuals. Looked up from germline, CDR1 is MGHDK and CDR2 is SYGVNS. V shed 3 bases, J shed 8 bases, and the junction held 12 bases outside the gene matches. The CDR3 is 15 residues long. The sample consisted of naive CD4+ T cells sorted from blood. As for subset: CD45RA+ positively selected. The clonotype was recovered from a man in his thirties or forties in good health. V is TRBV25-1 and J is TRBJ1-2, with 7 bases that match TRBD1. CDR3 residues: CASSDFRGPAGGYTF. In DNA form, the CDR3 reads TGTGCCAGCAGTGACTTTAGGGGGCCCGCTGGCGGCTACACCTTC.